The rows below give T cell receptor beta chains drawn from one sample of a study of blood T cell repertoires in COVID-19. Only in-frame clones appear in the TCRdb table, and some are missing; sequencing was by immunoSEQ multiplex PCR. This table holds about 50,000 clones, 87% found once. Sequencing was performed on peripheral blood. These receptors originate from a man over 45 with active COVID-19. Each CDR3 is given with its conserved first and last residue. The order of the fields is clone size, V gene, D gene, J gene, CDR3 protein, CDR3 DNA. D genes are given only for firm matches. Size is omitted from some rows. Given values are once, few, many or a class for expanded clones.

clone_size: -; v_call: TRBV6-1; d_call: -; j_call: TRBJ1-1; cdr3_aa: CASSEVLFWDSEAFF; cdr3_nt: TGTGCCAGCAGTGAAGTATTATTTTGGGACTCTGAAGCTTTCTTT
clone_size: -; v_call: TRBV4-1; d_call: TRBD1; j_call: TRBJ2-1; cdr3_aa: CASSRGTGGADWQFF; cdr3_nt: TGCGCCAGCAGCCGAGGGACAGGGGGCGCAGATTGGCAGTTCTTC
clone_size: -; v_call: TRBV5-5; d_call: -; j_call: TRBJ2-4; cdr3_aa: CASSPSAGQDSIQYF; cdr3_nt: TGTGCCAGCAGCCCCTCGGCAGGGCAGGATAGCATTCAGTACTTC
clone_size: -; v_call: TRBV2; d_call: TRBD1; j_call: TRBJ2-2; cdr3_aa: CASRLTGGNTGELFF; cdr3_nt: TGTGCCAGCAGACTGACAGGGGGCAACACCGGGGAGCTGTTTTTT
clone_size: once; v_call: TRBV11-3; d_call: -; j_call: TRBJ2-5; cdr3_aa: CASSSRFTETQYF; cdr3_nt: TGTGCCAGCAGCTCTAGGTTCACGGAGACCCAGTACTTC
clone_size: once; v_call: TRBV21-1; d_call: -; j_call: TRBJ2-1; cdr3_aa: CASSPRDSNPNEQFF; cdr3_nt: TGTGCCAGCAGCCCCCGGGACTCCAACCCCAATGAGCAGTTCTTC
clone_size: -; v_call: TRBV2; d_call: TRBD1; j_call: TRBJ2-2; cdr3_aa: CASRGQSPGELFF; cdr3_nt: TGTGCCAGCAGGGGACAGTCTCCCGGGGAGCTGTTTTTT
clone_size: -; v_call: TRBV2; d_call: TRBD1; j_call: TRBJ1-4; cdr3_aa: CASRTQGVNEKLFF; cdr3_nt: TGTGCCAGCAGAACCCAGGGGGTTAATGAAAAACTGTTTTTT
clone_size: -; v_call: TRBV4-2; d_call: TRBD1; j_call: TRBJ1-1; cdr3_aa: CASSPGQGDVEAFF; cdr3_nt: TGTGCCAGCAGCCCCGGGCAGGGGGATGTCGAAGCTTTCTTT
clone_size: -; v_call: TRBV7-9; d_call: -; j_call: TRBJ2-3; cdr3_aa: CASSLGTSPETDTQYF; cdr3_nt: TGTGCCAGCAGCTTGGGAACTAGCCCAGAGACAGATACGCAGTATTTT
clone_size: -; v_call: TRBV7-2; d_call: TRBD1; j_call: TRBJ1-6; cdr3_aa: CASSLGLQGTYNSPLHF; cdr3_nt: TGTGCCAGCAGCCTAGGGTTACAGGGGACCTATAATTCACCCCTCCACTTT
clone_size: -; v_call: TRBV28; d_call: -; j_call: TRBJ1-4; cdr3_aa: CASSSPPSATNEKLFF; cdr3_nt: TGTGCCAGCAGTTCCCCACCAAGCGCAACTAATGAAAAACTGTTTTTT
clone_size: -; v_call: TRBV4-2; d_call: -; j_call: TRBJ1-2; cdr3_aa: CASSQENMRGAGYGYTF; cdr3_nt: TGTGCCAGCAGCCAAGAAAATATGCGGGGGGCCGGGTATGGCTACACCTTC
clone_size: -; v_call: TRBV18; d_call: TRBD2; j_call: TRBJ2-5; cdr3_aa: CASSPWTSGGEETQYF; cdr3_nt: TGTGCCAGCTCACCGTGGACTAGCGGGGGAGAAGAGACCCAGTACTTC
clone_size: -; v_call: TRBV6-5; d_call: TRBD1; j_call: TRBJ2-7; cdr3_aa: CASFPGQGIYEQYF; cdr3_nt: TGTGCCAGTTTCCCGGGACAGGGGATCTACGAGCAGTACTTC
clone_size: -; v_call: TRBV19; d_call: TRBD2; j_call: TRBJ2-2; cdr3_aa: CASRSGGAPNTGELFF; cdr3_nt: TGTGCCAGTAGATCCGGGGGGGCCCCGAACACCGGGGAGCTGTTTTTT
clone_size: many; v_call: TRBV7-2; d_call: TRBD1; j_call: TRBJ1-4; cdr3_aa: CASSSQGATNEKLFF; cdr3_nt: TGTGCCAGCAGCTCCCAGGGGGCAACTAATGAAAAACTGTTTTTT
clone_size: -; v_call: TRBV4-2; d_call: -; j_call: TRBJ2-3; cdr3_aa: CASSQDQGGGTDTQYF; cdr3_nt: TGTGCCAGCAGCCAAGATCAGGGCGGGGGCACAGATACGCAGTATTTT
clone_size: -; v_call: TRBV19; d_call: TRBD1; j_call: TRBJ1-1; cdr3_aa: CASSAPGQLTEAFF; cdr3_nt: TGTGCCAGTAGTGCACCGGGACAGTTGACTGAAGCTTTCTTT
clone_size: -; v_call: TRBV5-8; d_call: TRBD1; j_call: TRBJ1-2; cdr3_aa: CASSLRGRGKGYGYTF; cdr3_nt: TGTGCCAGCAGCTTAAGGGGGCGCGGTAAAGGCTATGGCTACACCTTC
clone_size: once; v_call: TRBV11-2; d_call: -; j_call: TRBJ1-1; cdr3_aa: CASSLTAGRAFF; cdr3_nt: TGTGCCAGCAGCCTAACGGCGGGGAGAGCTTTCTTT
clone_size: -; v_call: TRBV5-1; d_call: TRBD2; j_call: TRBJ2-1; cdr3_aa: CASSLAGLQNYNEQFF; cdr3_nt: TGCGCCAGCAGCTTAGCGGGACTACAAAACTACAATGAGCAGTTCTTC
clone_size: -; v_call: TRBV19; d_call: -; j_call: TRBJ1-5; cdr3_aa: CASSISGSGNQPQHF; cdr3_nt: TGTGCCAGTAGTATATCAGGGTCAGGCAATCAGCCCCAGCATTTT
clone_size: -; v_call: TRBV7-2; d_call: -; j_call: TRBJ1-6; cdr3_aa: CASSLRQNSPLHF; cdr3_nt: TGTGCCAGCAGCCTTCGACAGAATTCACCCCTCCACTTT
clone_size: -; v_call: TRBV19; d_call: -; j_call: TRBJ1-5; cdr3_aa: CASSDLGHRAGNQPQHF; cdr3_nt: TGTGCCAGTAGTGACCTGGGGCACAGGGCTGGCAATCAGCCCCAGCATTTT
clone_size: -; v_call: TRBV19; d_call: -; j_call: TRBJ2-2; cdr3_aa: CASTGRLVTGELFF; cdr3_nt: TGTGCCAGTACAGGGCGACTAGTCACCGGGGAGCTGTTTTTT
clone_size: -; v_call: TRBV15; d_call: -; j_call: TRBJ2-5; cdr3_aa: CATSRDGQETQYF; cdr3_nt: TGTGCCACCAGCAGAGACGGGCAAGAGACCCAGTACTTC
clone_size: -; v_call: TRBV10-2; d_call: -; j_call: TRBJ1-1; cdr3_aa: CASTSGQTNTEAFF; cdr3_nt: TGCGCCAGCACCAGTGGACAGACTAACACTGAAGCTTTCTTT
clone_size: -; v_call: TRBV7-2; d_call: TRBD1; j_call: TRBJ2-7; cdr3_aa: CASSLVGGQGFDEQYF; cdr3_nt: TGTGCCAGCAGCTTAGTAGGGGGACAGGGGTTCGACGAGCAGTACTTC
clone_size: few; v_call: TRBV3-1/TRBV3-2; d_call: -; j_call: TRBJ2-7; cdr3_aa: CASSSRTRPYEQYF; cdr3_nt: TGTGCCAGCAGCTCACGGACTCGACCCTACGAGCAGTACTTC
clone_size: -; v_call: TRBV6-2/TRBV6-3; d_call: -; j_call: TRBJ2-3; cdr3_aa: CASSYSWTASTDTQYF; cdr3_nt: TGTGCCAGCAGTTACTCGTGGACAGCTAGCACAGATACGCAGTATTTT
clone_size: -; v_call: TRBV24-1; d_call: -; j_call: TRBJ1-4; cdr3_aa: CATSGSDGGEKLFF; cdr3_nt: TGTGCCACCAGTGGGAGTGACGGGGGTGAAAAACTGTTTTTT
clone_size: -; v_call: TRBV11-2; d_call: -; j_call: TRBJ2-4; cdr3_aa: CASSLFASSQNIQYF; cdr3_nt: TGTGCCAGCAGCCTTTTCGCGAGTTCCCAAAACATTCAGTACTTC
clone_size: -; v_call: TRBV14; d_call: -; j_call: TRBJ1-1; cdr3_aa: CASSQSYTEAFF; cdr3_nt: TGTGCCAGCAGCCAGTCGTACACTGAAGCTTTCTTT
clone_size: -; v_call: TRBV11-2; d_call: -; j_call: TRBJ2-2; cdr3_aa: CASSLDQDWELFF; cdr3_nt: TGTGCCAGCAGCTTAGATCAGGACTGGGAGCTGTTTTTT
clone_size: -; v_call: TRBV7-6; d_call: -; j_call: TRBJ2-7; cdr3_aa: CASSPEAGISGDEQYF; cdr3_nt: TGTGCCAGCAGCCCCGAGGCTGGGATCAGCGGAGACGAGCAGTACTTC
clone_size: -; v_call: TRBV2; d_call: -; j_call: TRBJ2-5; cdr3_aa: CASRDRYLTGTQYF; cdr3_nt: TGTGCCAGCAGGGACAGATACTTGACGGGGACCCAGTACTTC
clone_size: -; v_call: TRBV7-2; d_call: -; j_call: TRBJ2-1; cdr3_aa: CASSLAGHLGNEQFF; cdr3_nt: TGTGCCAGCAGCTTAGCAGGACACCTCGGCAATGAGCAGTTCTTC
clone_size: -; v_call: TRBV30; d_call: TRBD1; j_call: TRBJ1-3; cdr3_aa: CAWRGQGSGNTIYF; cdr3_nt: TGTGCCTGGAGGGGACAGGGCTCTGGAAACACCATATATTTT
clone_size: -; v_call: TRBV30; d_call: -; j_call: TRBJ1-2; cdr3_aa: CAVGGRKYGYTF; cdr3_nt: TGTGCCGTCGGGGGGCGGAAGTATGGCTACACCTTC
clone_size: -; v_call: TRBV6-6; d_call: TRBD1; j_call: TRBJ1-5; cdr3_aa: CASSYSTGGNQPQHF; cdr3_nt: TGTGCCAGCAGTTACTCGACAGGGGGGAATCAGCCCCAGCATTTT